This T cell receptor (beta chain) was recorded in a study of T cells in Graves' hyperthyroidism and ophthalmopathy. Study context: Before any treatment, at initial diagnosis, peripheral blood was collected. General study findings and limits: Most thyroid clonotypes that were expanded above 0.001 also turned up in blood.

Amplified regions were TCR beta CDR3 sequences from RNA transcripts. The study used the HTBI primer set for a first-round RT-PCR of the TCR CDR3. TCRdb redid the calling of the multiplex PCR reads with MiXCR, one entry per CDR3 protein. The sample yields 550,000 to 650,000 distinct CDR3 sequences, about 15% seen once. This clonotype was seen repeatedly, ten times or more. Its specificity is not known. Uncontrolled infection, other autoimmune disease, pregnancy and lactation each barred patients from inclusion. When hyperthyroidism was first diagnosed, the blood sample was taken, preceding any ophthalmopathy symptoms. Trimming pared 3 bases from V and 3 bases from J, leaving 9 bases between. Germline assignment: CDR1 MNHEY and CDR2 SMNVEV (reference sequence). This CDR3 has 13 amino acids.

The V gene is TRBV27, the J gene TRBJ2-7; D is unresolved. Sequenced sample: blood. The clonotype originates from a woman in her twenties or thirties with Graves' hyperthyroidism that later progressed to Graves' ophthalmopathy. This CDR3 is CASSLSDHYEQYF. The CDR3 coding sequence is TGTGCCAGCAGTTTGTCCGACCACTACGAGCAGTACTTC.